This T cell receptor (beta chain) was captured by sequencing in a study of glioma-infiltrating T cells. This clonotype was seen a few times. The junction departs from the called germline gene at one end, perhaps through a read error. Amplification of TCR alpha and beta CDR3 regions from RNA used iRepertoire nested multiplex PCR. TCRdb processed the multiplex PCR reads anew with MiXCR; each CDR3 protein has one entry. This table holds more than 350,000 distinct CDR3 sequences, more than 35% found once. The germline V gene encodes CDR1 KGHSH and CDR2 LQKENI. The CDR3 has 12 residues. V and J are TRBV18 and TRBJ1-6; no firm D call. Sequences were obtained from glioma tissue, nonneoplastic brain tissue, or PBMCs (not recorded which). The clonotype comes from a human donor with low-grade glioma or glioblastoma, undergoing nonglioma brain surgery, or in good health (not recorded which). This CDR3 reads CASSPQEAPLHF. CDR3 DNA sequence: TGTGCCAGCTCACCACAGGAGGCACCTCTCCACTTT.